This T cell receptor (beta chain) was found in a study of shared clonotypes between healthy human individuals. In replicate PCRs of sorted subsets, approximately 200 ng DNA, about 30,000 T cell genomes, was used. Some clones are missing from TCRdb's copy, which holds only in-frame ones; the method was immunoSEQ multiplex PCR. Of fewer than 200,000 clones in the sample, approximately 92% were seen once. From germline, CDR1 is SNHLY and CDR2 FYNNEI. Trimming removed 3 bases from V and 8 bases from J, with 11 bases in between. The CDR3 contains 14 residues. As to this clone: Its antigen is unidentified.

The study, taken as a whole, reports: What limited the represented genetic and exposure-history diversity was the small number of donors.

This TCR derives from a woman in her twenties or thirties in good health. The V call is TRBV2, the J call TRBJ1-6; TRBD1 might be the D (5 bases). Sequencing was done on a sample of naive CD4+ T cells sorted from blood. The subset here: CD45RA+ positively selected. The chain's CDR3 is CASSEGQGHSPLHF. CDR3 nucleotide sequence: TGTGCCAGCAGTGAGGGTCAGGGTCATTCACCCCTCCACTTT.